The 22 T cell receptor beta chains given below trace back to one sample, sequenced in a study of T cell repertoires in ileal Crohn's disease. Libraries were prepared by immunoSEQ multiplex PCR; TCRdb keeps only in-frame clonotypes and omits some of them. This table has several thousand clones, 75% to 85% appearing once. Input material: ileal tissue. The receptor set was obtained from an adult with Crohn's disease.

J is TRBJ2-3 and V is TRBV5-1, with TRBD2 matching 10 bases. This CDR3 has 17 residues. The J segment lost 6 bases and the V segment lost 0 bases, leaving 10 bases of the junction unmatched. CDR1 and CDR2 from the germline V gene are SGHRS and YFSETQ. In DNA, the CDR3 is TGCGCCAGCAGCTTGGGAAGCGGGAGGGCCTTTTGGGATACGCAGTATTTT. Translating it yields CASSLGSGRAFWDTQYF.

The chain couples TRBV11-2 to TRBJ1-3, with a weak D call TRBD1 (6 bases). Trimming removed 1 base at V and 0 bases at J, with 13 bases between. This CDR3 contains 17 residues. The germline V gene encodes CDR1 SGHAT and CDR2 FQNNGV. The CDR3 sequence is CASSLGAYRVSGNTIYF. In DNA form, the CDR3 reads TGTGCCAGCAGCTTAGGGGCATACAGGGTCTCTGGAAACACCATATATTTT. Together with reference TRBV11-2 and TRBJ1-3, the CDR3 gives the full variable domain: EAGVAQSPRYKIIEKRQSVAFWCNPISGHATLYWYQQILGQGPKLLIQFQNNGVVDDSQLPKDRFSAERLKGVDSTLKIQPAKLEDSAVYLCASSLGAYRVSGNTIYFGEGSWLTVV.

In this sample, this clone turned up a few times. This sequence joins TRBV5-1 and TRBJ2-3; 9 bases align to TRBD2. In germline, CDR1 is SGHRS, CDR2 YFSETQ. V lost 4 bases, J lost 2 bases, and 8 bases stayed unmatched. The CDR3 contains 16 residues. CDR3 sequence reads: CASSPGGGLATDTQYF. CDR3 coding DNA: TGCGCCAGCAGCCCGGGGGGGGGACTAGCCACAGATACGCAGTATTTT.

The chain joins TRBV2 to TRBJ2-7, with 10 bases aligning to TRBD2. The length of the CDR3 is 13 residues. V lost 6 bases to trimming and J lost 4 bases; unmatched junction nucleotides: 3. Germline CDR1 reads SNHLY; CDR2 reads FYNNEI. This CDR3 is CASRSSGRYEQYF. CDR3 nucleotide sequence: TGTGCCAGCAGGTCTAGCGGGAGATACGAGCAGTACTTC.

This rearrangement joins TRBV10-3 to TRBJ1-6; 7 bases align to TRBD1. Germline-derived CDR1 and CDR2 are ENHRY and SYGVKD. Trimming removed 6 bases from V and 9 bases from J; junction bases left unmatched: 5. The CDR3 is made up of 13 amino acids. The CDR3 DNA follows: TGTGCCATCAGAACAGGGGATGGTTCACCCCTCCACTTT. Residues: CAIRTGDGSPLHF.

The chain combines TRBV19 with TRBJ1-1; no definite D call. The CDR3 contains 15 residues. Germline lookup yields CDR1 LNHDA and CDR2 SQIVND (reference sequence). Between the trimmed V and J ends, which lost 5 bases and 1 base, there was a span of 14 bases. The CDR3 protein is CASSPPPSGNTEAFF. CDR3 nucleotide sequence: TGTGCCAGTAGTCCCCCCCCCAGCGGGAACACTGAAGCTTTCTTT. Looking up the rest from reference TRBV19 and TRBJ1-1 gives the full variable domain: DGGITQSPKYLFRKEGQNVTLSCEQNLNHDAMYWYRQDPGQGLRLIYYSQIVNDFQKGDIAEGYSVSREKKESFPLTVTSAQKNPTAFYLCASSPPPSGNTEAFFGQGTRLTVV.

This clone was seen a few times. J is TRBJ2-7 and V is TRBV6-5; a possible D gene is TRBD2 (5 bases). CDR1 is MNHEY, CDR2 SVGAGI, per germline. V shed 0 bases and J shed 0 bases, with 9 bases lying between them. This CDR3 comprises 15 residues. Here the CDR3 DNA reads TGTGCCAGCAGTTACTCAGGAGGATACTCCTACGAGCAGTACTTC. It specifies CASSYSGGYSYEQYF.

The rearrangement uses TRBV7-9 and TRBJ2-2; 15 positions match TRBD2. This CDR3 has 16 residues. V lost 7 bases and J lost 7; bases outside the gene matches: 7. CDR1 is SEHNR, CDR2 FQNEAQ, per germline (reference sequence). The CDR3 DNA sequence: TGTGCCAGCACCACCGGGACTAGCGGGAGGAGCGGGGAGCTGTTTTTT. It encodes CASTTGTSGRSGELFF. Full variable domain (missing parts from reference TRBV7-9 and TRBJ2-2): DTGVSQNPRHKITKRGQNVTFRCDPISEHNRLYWYRQTLGQGPEFLTYFQNEAQLEKSRLLSDRFSAERPKGSFSTLEIQRTEQGDSAMYLCASTTGTSGRSGELFFGEGSRLTVL.

J is TRBJ2-1 and V is TRBV30; 8 bases map to TRBD2. V trimming: 0 bases; J trimming: 2 bases; junction bases outside the gene matches: 3. The CDR3 runs to 15 residues. Germline V lookup: CDR1 GTSNPN, CDR2 SVGIG (reference sequence). This CDR3 is CAWSVPGGAYNEQFF. The CDR3 region has the DNA TGTGCCTGGAGTGTACCGGGAGGGGCCTACAATGAGCAGTTCTTC.

This clone occurred a few times. This chain links TRBV19 with TRBJ1-2; unclear D gene. Trimming took 6 bases from V and 4 from J, leaving 15 bases between them. The germline CDR1 and CDR2 sequences are LNHDA and SQIVND (reference sequence). This CDR3 has 14 amino acids. CDR3 protein: CASRGQREAYGYTF. The CDR3 nucleotides read TGTGCCAGTAGAGGGCAGAGGGAAGCCTATGGCTACACCTTC.

V and J are TRBV30 and TRBJ2-1; D not resolved. The CDR3 runs to 14 residues. Germline CDR1 reads GTSNPN; CDR2 reads SVGIG (reference sequence). The germline V and J ends were trimmed by 1 base and 2 bases, with 9 bases remaining between them. This CDR3 is CAWSGAITYNEQFF. The CDR3 region has the DNA TGTGCCTGGAGTGGAGCGATAACCTACAATGAGCAGTTCTTC.

The genes are TRBV18 and TRBJ1-5; no clear D gene. Trimming shortened V by 4 bases and J by 5 bases, and 12 bases separated the two germline ends. CDR3 length: 14 residues. The germline V gene encodes CDR1 KGHSH and CDR2 LQKENI. Here the CDR3 DNA reads TGTGCCAGCTCACTGAAAGCAAAAGATCAGCCCCAGCATTTT. As protein: CASSLKAKDQPQHF.

This clone was found a few times. V usage is TRBV7-6 and J usage is TRBJ2-2; 9 positions match TRBD2. In germline, CDR1 is SGHVS, CDR2 FNYEAQ. V dropped 0 bases and J dropped 5; count of bases not matched to a gene: 1. The CDR3 loop spans 15 amino acids. The CDR3 DNA reads TGTGCCAGCAGCTTAGCAGCGGGAGGAACCGGGGAGCTGTTTTTT. Its protein product is CASSLAAGGTGELFF.

The rearrangement uses TRBV9 and TRBJ2-1; possibly TRBD2 for D (6 bases). CDR3 length: 15 amino acids. Germline values: CDR1 SGDLS, CDR2 YYNGEE. V was clipped by 0 bases and J by 4 bases, with 11 bases between them. Here the CDR3 reads CASSVGGIYYNEQFF. DNA of the CDR3: TGTGCCAGCAGCGTAGGCGGGATCTATTACAATGAGCAGTTCTTC.

In nucleotides, the CDR3 is TGTGCCAGCAGCTTAGGTCTAGCGGAGGTCCCCCTCGAGCAGTACTTC. This codes for CASSLGLAEVPLEQYF. This chain joins TRBV7-8 and TRBJ2-7, with 7 nucleotides matching TRBD2. The CDR3 consists of 16 residues. CDR1 is SGHVS and CDR2 is FQNEAQ in the germline V gene. V lost 1 base to trimming and J lost 6 bases; unmatched junction nucleotides: 12.

In the case of this clone: Different DNA sequences within this sample yield the same CDR3. The chain combines TRBV6-5 with TRBJ1-5; D may be TRBD1 (6 bases). Trimming stripped 5 bases from V and 7 bases from J, with 15 bases between. In germline, CDR1 is MNHEY, CDR2 SVGAGI. The CDR3 consists of 14 residues. As DNA, the CDR3 is TGTGCCAGCAGTCCCCGAGGGGGATTACAGCCCCAGCATTTT. Amino acid sequence: CASSPRGGLQPQHF.

The V call is TRBV9, the J call TRBJ2-2; 14 nucleotides align to TRBD2. CDR1 is SGDLS and CDR2 is YYNGEE in the germline V gene. The V and J ends lost 4 bases and 6 bases, in that order; junction bases with no gene match: 5. The CDR3 has 16 amino acids. CDR3 loop: CASSSRTSGRSGELFF. CDR3 DNA: TGTGCCAGCAGCTCAAGGACTAGCGGGAGGTCCGGGGAGCTGTTTTTT.

The rearrangement links TRBV30 to TRBJ2-2; possible D gene TRBD1, 6 bases. There are 15 residues in the CDR3. CDR1 is GTSNPN, CDR2 SVGIG, per germline (reference sequence). The V end was cut by 4 bases, the J end by 4 bases, with 16 bases between. The CDR3 DNA is TGTGCCTGGACAGTAAACCGACAGGTCACCGGGGAGCTGTTTTTT. Encoded protein: CAWTVNRQVTGELFF. The variable domain in full, with the rest retrieved from reference TRBV30 and TRBJ2-2, is SQTIHQWPATLVQPVGSPLSLECTVEGTSNPNLYWYRQAAGRGLQLLFYSVGIGQISSEVPQNLSASRPQDRQFILSSKKLLLSDSGFYLCAWTVNRQVTGELFFGEGSRLTVL.

The rearrangement joins TRBV14 to TRBJ1-2; D might be TRBD1 (6 bases). Germline V gives CDR1 SGHDN, CDR2 FVKESK. The CDR3 loop spans 14 amino acids. Trimming cost V 3 bases and J 4 bases, with 12 bases left between them. CDR3 protein: CASSHDLGGYGYTF. In DNA form, the CDR3 reads TGTGCCAGCAGCCATGATCTAGGGGGCTATGGCTACACCTTC. The variable domain in full, completed from reference TRBV14 and TRBJ1-2, reads EAGVTQFPSHSVIEKGQTVTLRCDPISGHDNLYWYRRVMGKEIKFLLHFVKESKQDESGMPNNRFLAERTGGTYSTLKVQPAELEDSGVYFCASSHDLGGYGYTFGSGTRLTVV.

CDR3 in DNA: TGCGCCAGCGGAGGATACAATGAGCAGTTCTTC. This codes for CASGGYNEQFF. V gene TRBV5-1 combines with J gene TRBJ2-1; D perhaps matches TRBD2 (5 bases). Trimming took 7 bases from V and 4 from J, leaving 6 bases between them. Germline V gene sequence: CDR1 SGHRS, CDR2 YFSETQ. The CDR3 is 11 amino acids. Full variable domain (outside the CDR3, taken from reference TRBV5-1 and TRBJ2-1): KAGVTQTPRYLIKTRGQQVTLSCSPISGHRSVSWYQQTPGQGLQFLFEYFSETQRNKGNFPGRFSGRQFSNSRSEMNVSTLELGDSALYLCASGGYNEQFFGPGTRLTVL.

The V call is TRBV11-2, the J call TRBJ1-3; 7 bases fit TRBD1. Germline CDR1 SGHAT, CDR2 FQNNGV. The CDR3 consists of 16 residues. V gave up 5 bases and J gave up 0 bases; unmatched junction bases: 7. The chain's CDR3 is CASSPSGTVSGNTIYF. CDR3 in DNA: TGTGCCAGCAGCCCTTCCGGGACAGTCTCTGGAAACACCATATATTTT.

The chain combines TRBV7-9 with TRBJ1-3; TRBD1 matches 7 bases. The CDR3 is made up of 15 amino acids. The germline CDR1 and CDR2 sequences are SEHNR and FQNEAQ (reference sequence). Trimming took 6 bases from V and 7 from J; bases not matched to a gene: 12. DNA for the CDR3: TGTGCCAGCAGTAGACAGGGCCAGGGGCGGAACACCATATATTTT. It encodes CASSRQGQGRNTIYF.